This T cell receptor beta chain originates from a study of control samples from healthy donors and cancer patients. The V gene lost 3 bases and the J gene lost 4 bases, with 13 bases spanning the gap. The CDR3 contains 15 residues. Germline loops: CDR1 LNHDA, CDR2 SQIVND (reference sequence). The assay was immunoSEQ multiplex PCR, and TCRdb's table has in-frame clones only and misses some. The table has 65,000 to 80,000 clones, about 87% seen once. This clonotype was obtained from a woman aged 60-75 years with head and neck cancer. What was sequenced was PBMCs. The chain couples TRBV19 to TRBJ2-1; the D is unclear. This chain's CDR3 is CASSITRSGYNEQFF. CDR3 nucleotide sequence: TGTGCCAGTAGTATCACCCGGTCTGGTTACAATGAGCAGTTCTTC.